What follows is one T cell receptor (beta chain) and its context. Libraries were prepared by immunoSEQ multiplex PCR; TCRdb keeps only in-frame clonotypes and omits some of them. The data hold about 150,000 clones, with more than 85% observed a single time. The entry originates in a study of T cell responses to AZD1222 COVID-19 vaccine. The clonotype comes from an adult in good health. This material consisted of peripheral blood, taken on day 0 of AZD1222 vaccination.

CDR3 loop: CAWSVGQLVRETQYF. DNA for the CDR3: TGTGCCTGGAGTGTAGGTCAACTAGTCCGGGAGACCCAGTACTTC. The V gene is TRBV30, the J gene TRBJ2-5, with TRBD2 as a possible D gene (5 bases). CDR1 GTSNPN and CDR2 SVGIG come from the germline V gene (reference sequence). This CDR3 comprises 15 residues. V lost 0 bases to trimming and J lost 5 bases, with 16 bases between them.